This entry features one TCR beta chain sequence. The antigen this receptor binds is unknown. No base-level quality is on record; no much larger clone is a single base apart. Enrolling through a virtual design, the prospective study's participants ranged in age from roughly 18 to 89 years and lived across 24 United States geographic areas. To assign participants to cohorts, the prospective study relied on clinical history that participants themselves reported in a screening survey and a study questionnaire. Recovered participants in ImmuneRACE Cohort 3 were defined as having two consecutive negative NP/OP PCR tests, clearance from a healthcare professional, or resolution of symptoms. Mobile phlebotomists in the prospective study collected whole blood, serum and a nasopharyngeal or oropharyngeal swab from every participant. Prospective study participants could optionally give additional blood draws and questionnaires over an approximately 2-month period. Prospective study blood samples were shipped either frozen or at room temperature before DNA extraction.

TCRbeta CDR3 regions were amplified from genomic DNA by means of the immunoSEQ Assay, a bias-controlled multiplex PCR. From the authors' description of their analysis: Nucleated cell counts per sample were estimated from amplification of reference gene primers within the assay. To quantify the absolute abundance of each unique TCRbeta CDR3 rearrangement, sequence reads were collapsed and filtered. For each sample, productive Simpson clonality was calculated by taking the square root of Simpson's diversity index across productive rearrangements. TCRdb mirrors the immuneACCESS table, restricted to in-frame sequences. Some clones are absent from its copies; in checked studies, under half trace to an unresolved V gene, and the reason for the others is unknown. The DNA gave D and trimming, while V, J and clone size come from that table. This sample has 250,000 to 350,000 clones in its table, and approximately 92% of those were observed once. The ten largest make up about 1.1% of the sample.

This entry is derived from a study of blood T cell repertoires in COVID-19 (dated by TCRdb to the early 2020s). As for the study more broadly: Samples from collaborators originated in the United States, Italy and Spain and spanned both the acute and convalescent phases of COVID-19. The prospective study material was composed of cDNA or gDNA derived from T cells, B-cell-depleted T cells, or PBMCs. Subjects who had been exposed to COVID-19, were actively infected with it, or had recovered from it provided the deeply sampled blood TCRbeta repertoires that made up the dataset. The repertoires were made available in a free public database intended to serve as a resource for research on the immune response to SARS-CoV-2. The samples were drawn from two sources: the first 160 participants of the ongoing ImmuneRACE study, and fewer than 1,500 subjects contributed by 6 global collaborators. Sample metadata almost always included a de-identified subject ID, COVID-19 status, age in years and sex. Where available, HLA class I and class II types were taken from metadata supplied by the sample provider and were not determined by assay-based typing. Broader findings and caveats from the paper: The amount of clinical and demographic metadata varied by source and participant and was provided uncurated.

Counted from cysteine to phenylalanine, this CDR3 has 16 amino acids. Just the 48-base CDR3 DNA is kept, in frame starting at base 1. V gives up 4 bases and J gives up 4 bases, and the segment between their germline ends measures 19 bases. The CDR1 and CDR2 encoded by the germline V gene are MNHNS and SASEGT. The rearrangement combines TRBV6-1 with TRBJ1-2; perhaps TRBD1 is the D gene, with 6 bases matching. The receptor's source is a woman in her twenties or thirties who had recovered from COVID-19. Sequencing input: PBMCs or T cells enriched from blood (not recorded which). The DNA sequence follows: TGTGCCAGCAGTGTTAATATACAGGGACCGTCCTATGGCTACACCTTC. The translation is CASSVNIQGPSYGYTF.